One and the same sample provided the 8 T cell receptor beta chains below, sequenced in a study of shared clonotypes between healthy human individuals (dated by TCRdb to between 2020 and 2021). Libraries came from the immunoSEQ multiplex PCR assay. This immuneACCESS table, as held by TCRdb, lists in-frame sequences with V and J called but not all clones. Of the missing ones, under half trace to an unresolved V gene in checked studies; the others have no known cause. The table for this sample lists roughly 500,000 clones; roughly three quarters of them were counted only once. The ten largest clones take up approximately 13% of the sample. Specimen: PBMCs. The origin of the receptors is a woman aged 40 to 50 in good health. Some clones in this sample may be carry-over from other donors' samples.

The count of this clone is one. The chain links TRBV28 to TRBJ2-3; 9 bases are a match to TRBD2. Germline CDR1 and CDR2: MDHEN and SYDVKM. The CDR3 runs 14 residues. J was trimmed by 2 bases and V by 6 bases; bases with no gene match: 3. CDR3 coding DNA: TGTGCCAGCAGGATAGCGGGAGACACAGATACGCAGTATTTT. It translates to CASRIAGDTDTQYF.

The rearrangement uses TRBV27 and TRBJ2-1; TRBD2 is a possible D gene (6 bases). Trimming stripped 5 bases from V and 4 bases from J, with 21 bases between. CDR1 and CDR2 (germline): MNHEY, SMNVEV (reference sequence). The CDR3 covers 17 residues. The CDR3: CASSPSGAGNPYNEQFF. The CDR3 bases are TGTGCCAGCAGTCCTTCAGGAGCGGGCAACCCATACAATGAGCAGTTCTTC.

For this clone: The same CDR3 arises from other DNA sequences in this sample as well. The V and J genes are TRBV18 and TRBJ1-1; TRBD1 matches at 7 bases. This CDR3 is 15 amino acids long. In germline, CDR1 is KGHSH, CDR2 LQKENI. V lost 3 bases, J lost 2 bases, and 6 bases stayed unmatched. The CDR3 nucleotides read TGTGCCAGCTCACCGCAGGGGGTGGGTAACACTGAAGCTTTCTTT. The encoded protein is CASSPQGVGNTEAFF.

The CDR3 DNA reads TGTGCCAGCAGCCTCCGGGGGGGTAATGAAAAACTGTTTTTT. Its protein is CASSLRGGNEKLFF. The chain joins TRBV5-6 to TRBJ1-4, with D tentatively TRBD1 (5 bases). In germline, CDR1 is SGHDT, CDR2 YYEEEE. The CDR3 totals 14 residues. V gave up 4 bases and J gave up 4 bases, with 11 bases separating them.

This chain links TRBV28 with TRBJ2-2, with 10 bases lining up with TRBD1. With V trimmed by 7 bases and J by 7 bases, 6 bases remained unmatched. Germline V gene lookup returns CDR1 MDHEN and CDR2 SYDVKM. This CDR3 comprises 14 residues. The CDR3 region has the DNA TGTGCCAGCAACGACAGGGGGCCAAGCGGGGAGCTGTTTTTT. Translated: CASNDRGPSGELFF.

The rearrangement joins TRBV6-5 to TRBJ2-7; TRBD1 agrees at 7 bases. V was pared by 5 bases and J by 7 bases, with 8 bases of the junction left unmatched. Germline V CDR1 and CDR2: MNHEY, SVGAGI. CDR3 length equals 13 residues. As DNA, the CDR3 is TGTGCCAGCAGTACATGGACAGGCCGGGAGCAGTACTTC. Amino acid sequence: CASSTWTGREQYF.

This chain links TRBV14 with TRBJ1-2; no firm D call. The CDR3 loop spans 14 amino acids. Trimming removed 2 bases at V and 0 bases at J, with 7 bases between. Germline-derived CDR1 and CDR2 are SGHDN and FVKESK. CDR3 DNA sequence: TGTGCCAGCAGCCAAAGGAGTCCTAACTATGGCTACACCTTC. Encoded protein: CASSQRSPNYGYTF.

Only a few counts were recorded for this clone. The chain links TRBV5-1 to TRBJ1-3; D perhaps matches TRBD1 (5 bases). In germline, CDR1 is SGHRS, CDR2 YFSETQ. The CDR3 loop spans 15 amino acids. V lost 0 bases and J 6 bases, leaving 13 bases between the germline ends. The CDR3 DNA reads TGCGCCAGCAGCTTGGTCGCAGGGATGGAAAACACCATATATTTT. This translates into CASSLVAGMENTIYF.